This is a list of T cell receptor beta chains from one sample in a study of blood T cell repertoires in COVID-19. TCRdb's copy holds only in-frame clones and misses some; the assay was immunoSEQ multiplex PCR. The sample lists some 150,000 clones; 70% to 90% were seen once. The specimen sequenced was peripheral blood. These receptors originate from a human donor with acute or convalescent COVID-19. The donor label of this sample is uncertain. Both conserved end residues are part of each CDR3. Each record gives: D gene, clone size, J gene, V gene, CDR3 DNA, CDR3 protein. A D gene is named only where the DNA matches it firmly. Not every row has a clone size; where given, it reads once, few, many or a size class.

d_call: TRBD1
clone_size: few
j_call: TRBJ2-7
v_call: TRBV7-2
cdr3_nt: TGTGCCAGCAGCTCAAACCCGGGACAGGGAGCCGAGCAGTACTTC
cdr3_aa: CASSSNPGQGAEQYF

d_call: TRBD2
clone_size: -
j_call: TRBJ2-5
v_call: TRBV6-5
cdr3_nt: TGTGCCAGCAACGATCGACTAGCGGGCCAAGAGACCCAGTACTTC
cdr3_aa: CASNDRLAGQETQYF

d_call: -
clone_size: -
j_call: TRBJ1-1
v_call: TRBV4-1
cdr3_nt: TGCGCCAGCAGCTATGAACTGGTGGGGAGAGAAGCTTTCTTT
cdr3_aa: CASSYELVGREAFF

d_call: -
clone_size: -
j_call: TRBJ2-3
v_call: TRBV12-5
cdr3_nt: TGTGCTAGTGGGGTGGTGGAGGGGTCTACGCAGTATTTT
cdr3_aa: CASGVVEGSTQYF

d_call: -
clone_size: few
j_call: TRBJ2-3
v_call: TRBV7-3
cdr3_nt: TGTGCCAGCAGCTTAGCAGGGACTCCCGGGGAGGCGCAGTATTTT
cdr3_aa: CASSLAGTPGEAQYF

d_call: -
clone_size: -
j_call: TRBJ1-4
v_call: TRBV5-1
cdr3_nt: TGCGCCAGCAGCCTCCGGACAGTGAATGAAAAACTGTTTTTT
cdr3_aa: CASSLRTVNEKLFF

d_call: -
clone_size: -
j_call: TRBJ1-2
v_call: TRBV5-4
cdr3_nt: TGTGCCAGCAGCCTGGCAGGGGTCAATGGCTACACCTTC
cdr3_aa: CASSLAGVNGYTF

d_call: -
clone_size: -
j_call: TRBJ1-5
v_call: TRBV6-5
cdr3_nt: TGTGCCAGCAGTTACTTCACCTCAGGTCAGCCCCAGCATTTT
cdr3_aa: CASSYFTSGQPQHF

d_call: TRBD1
clone_size: -
j_call: TRBJ1-1
v_call: TRBV18
cdr3_nt: TGTGCCAGCTCACGAACGGACAGGGTGAACACTGAAGCTTTCTTT
cdr3_aa: CASSRTDRVNTEAFF

d_call: -
clone_size: -
j_call: TRBJ1-5
v_call: TRBV5-8
cdr3_nt: TGTGCCAGCAGAGGGAGGGGAGGCAATCAGCCCCAGCATTTT
cdr3_aa: CASRGRGGNQPQHF

d_call: TRBD2
clone_size: -
j_call: TRBJ2-5
v_call: TRBV19
cdr3_nt: TGTGCCAGTAGTTTTCTCCGGACTAGCGGGAGGGCCGGGATGGAGACCCAGTACTTC
cdr3_aa: CASSFLRTSGRAGMETQYF

d_call: -
clone_size: -
j_call: TRBJ2-2
v_call: TRBV7-2
cdr3_nt: TGTGCCAGCAGCCTCGACTTCACCGGGGAGCTGTTTTTT
cdr3_aa: CASSLDFTGELFF

d_call: TRBD2
clone_size: once
j_call: TRBJ2-3
v_call: TRBV6-2/TRBV6-3
cdr3_nt: TGTGCCAGCAGCCGAAGGGATAGCGGGGATGATACGCAGTATTTT
cdr3_aa: CASSRRDSGDDTQYF

d_call: TRBD1
clone_size: -
j_call: TRBJ2-5
v_call: TRBV6-5
cdr3_nt: TGTGCCAGCAGCACCGACAGGGGGGGAGAGACCCAGTACTTC
cdr3_aa: CASSTDRGGETQYF

d_call: -
clone_size: -
j_call: TRBJ1-2
v_call: TRBV7-2
cdr3_nt: TGTGCCAGCAGCTTAGGACCGAGGGATGGCTACACCTTC
cdr3_aa: CASSLGPRDGYTF

d_call: -
clone_size: once
j_call: TRBJ1-6
v_call: TRBV29-1
cdr3_nt: TGCAGCGTGACCCGGGGGACCAATTCACCCCTCCACTTT
cdr3_aa: CSVTRGTNSPLHF

d_call: TRBD2
clone_size: few
j_call: TRBJ2-3
v_call: TRBV4-3
cdr3_nt: TGCGCCAGCAGCCAAGATCAGGCCCTAAGCGGGAGGACAGATACGCAGTATTTT
cdr3_aa: CASSQDQALSGRTDTQYF

d_call: -
clone_size: -
j_call: TRBJ2-1
v_call: TRBV10-3
cdr3_nt: TGTGCCATCAGTGAGTCCATGGAGGGGATGGATGAGCAGTTCTTC
cdr3_aa: CAISESMEGMDEQFF

d_call: TRBD2
clone_size: -
j_call: TRBJ2-4
v_call: TRBV6-5
cdr3_nt: TGTGCCAGCAGCGGGGGGATAACCAAAAACATTCAGTACTTC
cdr3_aa: CASSGGITKNIQYF

d_call: TRBD1
clone_size: -
j_call: TRBJ2-7
v_call: TRBV5-1
cdr3_nt: TGCGCCAGCAGCTTGGGGGACAGGCACTACGAGCAGTACTTC
cdr3_aa: CASSLGDRHYEQYF

d_call: -
clone_size: -
j_call: TRBJ1-1
v_call: TRBV29-1
cdr3_nt: TGCAGCGTTTTAGGACATATGAACACTGAAGCTTTCTTT
cdr3_aa: CSVLGHMNTEAFF

d_call: -
clone_size: -
j_call: TRBJ1-4
v_call: TRBV27
cdr3_nt: TGTGCCAGCAGTCAGAGGATTAATGAAAAACTGTTTTTT
cdr3_aa: CASSQRINEKLFF

d_call: TRBD1
clone_size: -
j_call: TRBJ1-2
v_call: TRBV19
cdr3_nt: TGTGCCAGTAGTACTAATACAGGGGGCTCTGGCTACACCTTC
cdr3_aa: CASSTNTGGSGYTF

d_call: -
clone_size: once
j_call: TRBJ1-6
v_call: TRBV28
cdr3_nt: TGTGCCAGCAGTTTGGGCCAGGGGTATTCACCCCTCCACTTT
cdr3_aa: CASSLGQGYSPLHF

d_call: TRBD2
clone_size: -
j_call: TRBJ2-3
v_call: TRBV30
cdr3_nt: TGTGCCTGGACCAACCGCCTAGCGGGGAGCGCAGATACGCAGTATTTT
cdr3_aa: CAWTNRLAGSADTQYF

d_call: -
clone_size: -
j_call: TRBJ1-4
v_call: TRBV6-5
cdr3_nt: TGTGCCAGCAGTAAACGACCGAGGATAAATGAAAAACTGTTTTTT
cdr3_aa: CASSKRPRINEKLFF

d_call: TRBD2
clone_size: -
j_call: TRBJ2-3
v_call: TRBV5-1
cdr3_nt: TGCGCCAGCAGCTTGGGACTAGCGGGCACAGATACGCAGTATTTT
cdr3_aa: CASSLGLAGTDTQYF

d_call: TRBD2
clone_size: -
j_call: TRBJ2-1
v_call: TRBV18
cdr3_nt: TGTGCCAGCTCACCCGGGACTAGCGGGGGGGCTCAGTTCTTC
cdr3_aa: CASSPGTSGGAQFF

d_call: -
clone_size: few
j_call: TRBJ2-2
v_call: TRBV15
cdr3_nt: TGTGCCACCAGCAGGGCCCTTCGGACACCCCTGAACACCGGGGAGCTGTTTTTT
cdr3_aa: CATSRALRTPLNTGELFF

d_call: -
clone_size: once
j_call: TRBJ1-1
v_call: TRBV29-1
cdr3_nt: TGCAGCGTGGCGGGACGTATGAACACTGAAGCTTTCTTT
cdr3_aa: CSVAGRMNTEAFF

d_call: TRBD1
clone_size: -
j_call: TRBJ2-7
v_call: TRBV5-4
cdr3_nt: TGTGCCAGCAGCTTAAGACAGGGCTACGAGCAGTACTTC
cdr3_aa: CASSLRQGYEQYF

d_call: -
clone_size: -
j_call: TRBJ2-7
v_call: TRBV28
cdr3_nt: TGTGCCAGCAGACTGGGGAGCTACGAGCAGTACTTC
cdr3_aa: CASRLGSYEQYF

d_call: -
clone_size: -
j_call: TRBJ2-7
v_call: TRBV2
cdr3_nt: TGTGCCAGCAGTGAAGGGGGGGACGCGAACGAGCAGTACTTC
cdr3_aa: CASSEGGDANEQYF

d_call: -
clone_size: -
j_call: TRBJ2-7
v_call: TRBV28
cdr3_nt: TGTGCCAGCAGCCTTCTCCCGGTAACCTCCTACGAGCAGTACTTC
cdr3_aa: CASSLLPVTSYEQYF

d_call: TRBD1
clone_size: -
j_call: TRBJ1-1
v_call: TRBV4-3
cdr3_nt: TGCGCCAGCAGCCGAAGTAGGACAGGGGGACTAGAAAAGAAAGCTTTCTTT
cdr3_aa: CASSRSRTGGLEKKAFF

d_call: -
clone_size: few
j_call: TRBJ1-2
v_call: TRBV30
cdr3_nt: TGTGCCTGGAGTCCACCGCACAGGAGTGGCTACACCTTC
cdr3_aa: CAWSPPHRSGYTF

d_call: TRBD1
clone_size: -
j_call: TRBJ1-5
v_call: TRBV10-3
cdr3_nt: TGTGCCATCAGTGAGTCATCCGGGACAGGGGTCAATCAGCCCCAGCATTTT
cdr3_aa: CAISESSGTGVNQPQHF

d_call: TRBD1
clone_size: -
j_call: TRBJ1-2
v_call: TRBV6-5
cdr3_nt: TGTGCCAGCAGTAGGGGACAGGGGAACTATGGCTACACCTTC
cdr3_aa: CASSRGQGNYGYTF

d_call: TRBD2
clone_size: -
j_call: TRBJ2-3
v_call: TRBV6-6
cdr3_nt: TGTGCCAGCAGTTACCCAGCGACTAGCGGGAGAGGTACGCAGTATTTT
cdr3_aa: CASSYPATSGRGTQYF

d_call: -
clone_size: -
j_call: TRBJ1-2
v_call: TRBV19
cdr3_nt: TGTGCCAGTAGTAAACGGGACTTCGTCTATGGCTACACCTTC
cdr3_aa: CASSKRDFVYGYTF

d_call: -
clone_size: -
j_call: TRBJ2-5
v_call: TRBV4-1
cdr3_nt: TGCGCCAGCAGCAGGGGGGGACGGGAGACCCAGTACTTC
cdr3_aa: CASSRGGRETQYF

d_call: -
clone_size: few
j_call: TRBJ2-7
v_call: TRBV21-1
cdr3_nt: TGTGCCAGCAGCGTCCGGACTGACGTCTCCTACGAGCAGTACTTC
cdr3_aa: CASSVRTDVSYEQYF

d_call: -
clone_size: -
j_call: TRBJ2-1
v_call: TRBV30
cdr3_nt: TGTGCCTGGAGTGGACAGGCCTACAATGAGCAGTTCTTC
cdr3_aa: CAWSGQAYNEQFF

d_call: -
clone_size: -
j_call: TRBJ1-2
v_call: TRBV10-3
cdr3_nt: TGTGCCATCACGGTGGGGGGAGGCGGTAACTATGGCTACACCTTC
cdr3_aa: CAITVGGGGNYGYTF

d_call: -
clone_size: few
j_call: TRBJ2-7
v_call: TRBV7-8
cdr3_nt: TGTGCCAGCAGCAAGACAAGTACCTACGAGCAGTACTTC
cdr3_aa: CASSKTSTYEQYF

d_call: -
clone_size: -
j_call: TRBJ2-5
v_call: TRBV4-2
cdr3_nt: TGTGCCAGCAGCCTAAGGGGCGTGGAGACCCAGTACTTC
cdr3_aa: CASSLRGVETQYF

d_call: TRBD1
clone_size: -
j_call: TRBJ1-2
v_call: TRBV6-2/TRBV6-3
cdr3_nt: TGTGCCAGCAGTTACCGGGACAGGGGGCAAGGCTACACCTTC
cdr3_aa: CASSYRDRGQGYTF

d_call: -
clone_size: -
j_call: TRBJ2-2
v_call: TRBV18
cdr3_nt: TGTGCCAGCTCACTAGGACTTGACACCGGGGAGCTGTTTTTT
cdr3_aa: CASSLGLDTGELFF

d_call: -
clone_size: -
j_call: TRBJ1-2
v_call: TRBV28
cdr3_nt: TGTGCCAGCAGTACCACCCAGATAGACAGATGGGGCTACACCTTC
cdr3_aa: CASSTTQIDRWGYTF

d_call: TRBD2
clone_size: -
j_call: TRBJ2-1
v_call: TRBV3-1/TRBV3-2
cdr3_nt: TGTGCCAGCACCTTAACTAGCGGGGGGGCCCATGAGCAGTTCTTC
cdr3_aa: CASTLTSGGAHEQFF

d_call: TRBD2
clone_size: -
j_call: TRBJ2-1
v_call: TRBV7-2
cdr3_nt: TGTGCCAGCAGCTATAGGACTAGCGGGAGAGGGATTAACAATGAGCAGTTCTTC
cdr3_aa: CASSYRTSGRGINNEQFF

d_call: TRBD1
clone_size: -
j_call: TRBJ2-3
v_call: TRBV7-9
cdr3_nt: TGTGCCAGCAGCCCGCTCGGCACAGGGGGCGCGGGGGATACGCAGTATTTT
cdr3_aa: CASSPLGTGGAGDTQYF

d_call: -
clone_size: -
j_call: TRBJ2-1
v_call: TRBV2
cdr3_nt: TGTGCCAGCAGTGACCTAGCGTCCTACAATGAGCAGTTCTTC
cdr3_aa: CASSDLASYNEQFF

d_call: TRBD1
clone_size: -
j_call: TRBJ2-2
v_call: TRBV5-4
cdr3_nt: TGTGCCAGCAGCTTGGCCCAGGGGGCGGGAGAGCTGTTTTTT
cdr3_aa: CASSLAQGAGELFF

d_call: -
clone_size: -
j_call: TRBJ1-2
v_call: TRBV28
cdr3_nt: TGTGCCAGCACCCCCGGGGTTGCTAACTATGGCTACACCTTC
cdr3_aa: CASTPGVANYGYTF

d_call: TRBD1
clone_size: -
j_call: TRBJ1-6
v_call: TRBV19
cdr3_nt: TGTGCCAGTAGTATAACAGGGGCGAATTCACCCCTCCACTTT
cdr3_aa: CASSITGANSPLHF

d_call: -
clone_size: once
j_call: TRBJ2-2
v_call: TRBV7-3
cdr3_nt: TGTGCCAGCAGCTCTGACAGGCCCCGGCACACCGGGGAGCTGTTTTTT
cdr3_aa: CASSSDRPRHTGELFF